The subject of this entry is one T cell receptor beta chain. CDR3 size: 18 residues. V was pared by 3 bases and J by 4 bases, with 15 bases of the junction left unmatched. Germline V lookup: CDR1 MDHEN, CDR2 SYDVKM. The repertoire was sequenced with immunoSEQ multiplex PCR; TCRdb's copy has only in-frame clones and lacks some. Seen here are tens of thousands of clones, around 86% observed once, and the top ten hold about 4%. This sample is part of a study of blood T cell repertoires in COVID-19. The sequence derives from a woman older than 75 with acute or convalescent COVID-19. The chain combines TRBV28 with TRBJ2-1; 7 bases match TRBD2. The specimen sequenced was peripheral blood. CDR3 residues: CASSLRGLREGLYNEQFF. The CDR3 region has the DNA TGTGCCAGCAGTTTGCGAGGGTTGAGGGAGGGCCTTTACAATGAGCAGTTCTTC.